This T cell receptor beta chain was recovered during a study of CD8 T cells in Susac syndrome. Remarks on this clonotype: The antigen is unknown.

CDR1 is LGHDT and CDR2 is YNNKEL in the germline V gene (reference sequence). The length of the CDR3 is 17 residues. Unmatched junction bases numbered 17, after V lost 4 bases and J lost 9 bases. Points from the study as a whole: The study's TCR sequencing and HLA analysis drew on a certain number of individuals. That number was acknowledged as relatively small.

RNA in amounts of about 0.45 to 1 ug was reverse transcribed with random hexamers. immunoSEQ multiplex PCR amplified TCR beta CDR3 across 54 Vbeta, 13 Jbeta. MiXCR, run by TCRdb on the immunoSEQ multiplex PCR reads, gives a single entry per CDR3 protein. The data hold 150,000 to 200,000 distinct CDR3 sequences, with around 94% observed a single time. Matching for age and sex applied to the controls, who were healthy donors. Bulk CD8+ and CD4+ cells came from magnetic negative isolation; CD8+ TEMRA by FACS. The sample comprised CD4+ T cells from PBMCs. This chain uses TRBV3-1 with TRBJ1-5, with TRBD1 identical over 8 bases. This sequence originates from a human donor in good health. The CDR3 reads CASSPSTGVAPNGPQHF. The CDR3 DNA follows: TGTGCCAGCAGCCCCTCGACAGGGGTTGCCCCAAATGGGCCCCAGCATTTT.